These 8 T cell receptor beta chains came from one sample sequenced in a study of blood T cells in healthy people across ages. The authors ran a second PCR of 7 to 11 cycles using a sample-barcoded 5' primer and a J-beta primer mix. One entry per CDR3 protein, called by TCRdb with MiXCR from the 5' RACE reads. The repertoire consists of 1,500,000 or so distinct CDR3 sequences, with around 55% occurring once and the leading ten covering 6.5% to 8.5%. Sequenced sample: blood. The receptors here all came from a man younger than 35 in good health.

CDR3 residues: CASSVLAGSQETQYF. CDR3 coding DNA: TGTGCCAGCAGTGTACTAGCGGGGAGCCAAGAGACCCAGTACTTC. The chain couples TRBV27 to TRBJ2-5; 10 nucleotides align to TRBD2. Trimming removed 5 bases from V and 1 base from J; junction bases left unmatched: 4. CDR1 is MNHEY and CDR2 is SMNVEV in the germline V gene (reference sequence). The CDR3 totals 15 residues.

The chain recombines TRBV20-1 with TRBJ2-7; a weak D match, TRBD2 (5 bases). Trimming removed 5 bases at V and 2 bases at J, with 10 bases between. Germline assignment: CDR1 DFQATT and CDR2 SNEGSKA (reference sequence). The CDR3 totals 12 residues. The CDR3 reads CSAGEFTYEQYF. As DNA, the CDR3 is TGCAGTGCTGGGGAGTTCACCTACGAGCAGTACTTC.

The V call is TRBV12-3 or TRBV12-4, the J call TRBJ1-1; maybe TRBD1 (5 bases). V was cut by 5 bases and J by 4 bases, with 11 bases left in between. There are 13 residues in the CDR3. The DNA for the CDR3 is TGTGCCAGCAGTCTGGGACGCCGCACTGAAGCTTTCTTT. Translated: CASSLGRRTEAFF.

The chain links TRBV29-1 to TRBJ2-7; 13 bases are a match to TRBD2. CDR1 and CDR2 (germline): SQVTM, ANQGSEA. Trimming removed 0 bases from V and 2 bases from J; junction bases left unmatched: 4. The CDR3 contains 16 residues. CDR3 sequence reads: CSVEEWTSGGPYEQYF. The CDR3 region has the DNA TGCAGCGTTGAAGAATGGACTAGCGGGGGACCCTACGAGCAGTACTTC.

V is TRBV6-5 and J is TRBJ2-4; either TRBD1 or TRBD2 may supply D (5 bases each). V lost 5 bases to trimming and J lost 6 bases, with 17 bases between them. CDR3 length: 15 amino acids. Germline V gene sequence: CDR1 MNHEY, CDR2 SVGAGI. The CDR3 reads CASSAPGALGNIQYF. In DNA form, the CDR3 reads TGTGCCAGCAGTGCCCCCGGGGCCCTGGGAAACATTCAGTACTTC.

The CDR3 here is CASSIISLPIGQASSYNSPLHF. The CDR3 DNA sequence: TGTGCCAGCAGTATCATATCCTTGCCTATTGGACAGGCGAGCTCCTATAATTCACCCCTCCACTTT. The chain combines TRBV27 with TRBJ1-6; TRBD1 matches 7 bases. The germline gives CDR1 MNHEY, CDR2 SMNVEV (reference sequence). The length of the CDR3 is 22 residues. V lost 5 bases to trimming and J lost 0 bases; unmatched junction nucleotides: 22.

V gene TRBV12-3 or TRBV12-4 combines with J gene TRBJ2-7, with D perhaps matching TRBD2 (7 bases). Between the trimmed V and J ends, which lost 5 bases and 2 bases, there was a span of 13 bases. The CDR3 covers 14 residues. CDR3 DNA sequence: TGTGCCAGCAGTGTCCGGGGGGACACCTACGAGCAGTACTTC. Its translation is CASSVRGDTYEQYF.

The V call is TRBV20-1, the J call TRBJ1-1; no definite D call. This CDR3 contains 14 residues. Germline V gene lookup returns CDR1 DFQATT and CDR2 SNEGSKA (reference sequence). With 3 bases removed from V and 1 base from J, the gap between germline ends came to 12 bases. CDR3 nucleotide sequence: TGCAGTGCTAGGAAAGCCACGAGGAACACTGAAGCTTTCTTT. Translation: CSARKATRNTEAFF.